This TCR beta chain was identified in a study of cytomegalovirus exposure and HLA in healthy donors. Overall study findings and caveats: One variant, a missense change in DCLRE1C, was linked in a later analysis to TCR beta V- and J-gene trimming. High sensitivity and specificity were reportedly achieved when the classifier diagnosed cytomegalovirus status. When a later analysis was performed, an Asian-associated ancestry cluster reportedly had fewer N-insertions than the 666-donor mean. According to an earlier analysis, most TCR beta V segments yielded productive rearrangements about 90% or about 30% of the time.

The PCR was carried out with 60 Vbeta primers and 13 Jbeta primers. Here immunoSEQ multiplex PCR was the method, and the copy in TCRdb shows in-frame clones only, minus some. Here the sample spans around 88,000 clones, around 77% being singletons. Details on this clone: The target antigen is unknown.

V lost 6 bases and J 0 bases, leaving 12 bases between the germline ends. CDR1 SNHLY and CDR2 FYNNEI come from the germline V gene. CDR3 length: 15 amino acids. The V gene is TRBV2, the J gene TRBJ2-1; a possible D gene is TRBD1 (5 bases). Material: PBMCs. The sequence was collected from a man aged 45-65 years in good health and CMV-seropositive. The CDR3 reads CASRPTGNSYNEQFF. The CDR3 DNA reads TGTGCCAGCAGGCCAACAGGTAACTCCTACAATGAGCAGTTCTTC.